The 20 T cell receptor beta chains below come from one sample, sequenced in a study of CD8 T cells in ankylosing spondylitis. From the 5' RACE reads, TCRdb called clonotypes with MiXCR, one entry per CDR3 protein. The sample shows some 300,000 distinct CDR3 sequences, roughly 20% of them seen only once. Material for sequencing was blood, either unsorted or a sorted T cell fraction (not recorded which). Receptor source: a female donor with ankylosing spondylitis or in good health (not recorded which).

The sample holds many counts of this clonotype. V usage is TRBV29-1 and J usage is TRBJ2-5; 8 bases line up with TRBD2. The length of the CDR3 is 13 residues. CDR1 and CDR2 from the germline V gene are SQVTM and ANQGSEA. V dropped 1 base and J dropped 5; count of bases not matched to a gene: 3. The CDR3 bases are TGCAGCGTTGAAGCGGGGGGGAGCGAGACCCAGTACTTC. Protein sequence: CSVEAGGSETQYF.

A few counts support this clonotype. CDR3 sequence reads: CSAGQDSYEQYF. As DNA, the CDR3 is TGCAGCGCTGGACAGGACTCCTACGAGCAGTACTTC. V is TRBV20-1 and J is TRBJ2-7; TRBD1 matches at 7 bases. Germline V lookup: CDR1 DFQATT, CDR2 SNEGSKA (reference sequence). The CDR3 length is 12 residues.

The gene calls are TRBV5-1 and TRBJ2-7, with D perhaps matching TRBD2 (6 bases). V lost 4 bases to trimming and J lost 5 bases, with 22 bases between them. The CDR3 covers 16 residues. Germline CDR1 SGHRS, CDR2 YFSETQ. The CDR3: CASSRSFGSGTDEQYF. In DNA, the CDR3 is TGCGCCAGCAGCCGCAGCTTTGGTAGCGGAACCGACGAGCAGTACTTC.

This clonotype was observed many times. V and J are TRBV7-9 and TRBJ2-6; D is unresolved. The CDR3 has 14 residues. CDR1 and CDR2 from the germline V gene are SEHNR and FQNEAQ (reference sequence). The V end lost 5 bases, the J end lost 4 bases, and 9 bases lay between the germline ends. The DNA for the CDR3 is TGTGCCAGCAGCCTCCCCCCCGGGGCCAACGTCCTGACTTTC. Its translation: CASSLPPGANVLTF.

The chain is built from TRBV12-3 or TRBV12-4 and TRBJ2-5; 10 nucleotides line up with TRBD2. CDR3 length: 18 residues. Losses at the gene ends were 5 bases for V and 5 bases for J; bases not matched to a gene: 17. The CDR3 nucleotides are TGTGCCAGCAGTGGTCATACGACCCGGCTAGCGGGAGATGAGACCCAGTACTTC. Amino acid sequence: CASSGHTTRLAGDETQYF.

In its sample, this clonotype was seen many times. CDR3 sequence (DNA): TGTGCCATCACGACACCGAACACCGGGGAGCTGTTTTTT. This translates into CAITTPNTGELFF. The chain uses TRBV10-3 and TRBJ2-2; unclear D gene. The CDR3 loop spans 13 amino acids. Trimming pared 7 bases from V and 0 bases from J, leaving 6 bases between. Looked up from germline, CDR1 is ENHRY and CDR2 is SYGVKD.

This clonotype has a handful of counts. The chain joins TRBV29-1 to TRBJ1-1, with D unresolved. This CDR3 spans 12 amino acids. The germline V gene has CDR1 SQVTM and CDR2 ANQGSEA. Between the trimmed V and J ends, which lost 6 bases and 5 bases, there was a span of 13 bases. The CDR3 DNA sequence: TGCAGCGTCATCCTCTCGAAGACTGAAGCTTTCTTT. This gives the protein CSVILSKTEAFF.

The V call is TRBV5-1, the J call TRBJ2-3; 8 bases match TRBD2. The trim removed 0 bases at V and 3 bases at J, leaving 12 bases unmatched. The germline gives CDR1 SGHRS, CDR2 YFSETQ. The CDR3 sequence is 18 residues long. CDR3 loop: CASSLEASGLGATDTQYF. In nucleotides, the CDR3 is TGCGCCAGCAGCTTGGAGGCTAGCGGGCTGGGAGCGACAGATACGCAGTATTTT.

The chain couples TRBV18 to TRBJ2-3; D ambiguous. The germline V and J ends were trimmed by 0 bases and 7 bases, with 14 bases remaining between them. The CDR3 has 15 residues. CDR1 is KGHSH and CDR2 is LQKENI in the germline V gene. This chain's CDR3 is CASSPPARDTHTQYF. The CDR3 bases are TGTGCCAGCTCACCACCGGCTAGAGACACCCATACGCAGTATTTT.

V usage is TRBV11-1 and J usage is TRBJ2-5; TRBD2 agrees at 8 bases. The CDR3 sequence is 20 residues long. J gave up 1 base and V 2 bases, and 18 bases lay outside the gene matches. Looked up from germline, CDR1 is SGHAT and CDR2 is FQDESV (reference sequence). CDR3 sequence: CASSLRFTSGSRARQETQYF. The CDR3 bases are TGTGCCAGCAGCTTAAGGTTCACAAGCGGGAGTAGAGCGCGCCAAGAGACCCAGTACTTC. The whole variable domain, remainder taken from reference TRBV11-1 and TRBJ2-5, is EAEVAQSPRYKITEKSQAVAFWCDPISGHATLYWYRQILGQGPELLVQFQDESVVDDSQLPKDRFSAERLKGVDSTLKIQPAELGDSAMYLCASSLRFTSGSRARQETQYFGPGTRLLVL.

This sequence joins TRBV20-1 and TRBJ2-5, with D possibly being TRBD2 (7 bases). The germline V and J ends were trimmed by 7 bases and 5 bases, with 17 bases remaining between them. There are 13 residues in the CDR3. Germline values: CDR1 DFQATT, CDR2 SNEGSKA (reference sequence). This CDR3 reads CSGGGRAGETQYF. The CDR3 coding sequence is TGCAGTGGAGGGGGGAGGGCCGGGGAGACCCAGTACTTC.

The rearrangement uses TRBV6-6 and TRBJ1-1; no clear D gene. The CDR3 is 13 residues long. The V and J ends lost 2 bases and 0 bases respectively, with 4 bases between them. Germline V gene lookup returns CDR1 MNHNY and CDR2 SVGAGI (reference sequence). The CDR3 region has the DNA TGTGCCAGCAGTTACGACCTGAACACTGAAGCTTTCTTT. This gives the protein CASSYDLNTEAFF.

This clonotype has more than one count but fewer than ten. The chain links TRBV10-3 to TRBJ2-3, with a possible D match to TRBD2 (5 bases). The CDR3 length is 14 residues. Trimming shortened V by 4 bases and J by 4 bases, and 12 bases separated the two germline ends. Germline CDR1 and CDR2: ENHRY and SYGVKD. CDR3 bases: TGTGCCATCAGTGTAGGTGAGGGTCCAGATACGCAGTATTTT. Protein product: CAISVGEGPDTQYF.

This clonotype was observed at least ten times. This chain joins TRBV7-2 and TRBJ2-1; possibly TRBD2 for D (6 bases). Trimming cost V 7 bases and J 0 bases, with 13 bases left between them. The CDR3 has 15 residues. Germline CDR1 SGHTA, CDR2 FQGNSA. The CDR3 loop is CASTELAISYNEQFF. CDR3 nucleotides: TGTGCCAGCACCGAACTAGCAATCTCCTACAATGAGCAGTTCTTC.

This clonotype was detected ten times or more. V usage is TRBV7-8 and J usage is TRBJ2-3; D is tentatively TRBD1 or TRBD2 (5 bases each). V was pared by 1 base and J by 5 bases, with 13 bases between. This CDR3 has 15 amino acids. Per the germline V gene, CDR1 is SGHVS and CDR2 is FQNEAQ. CDR3 sequence (DNA): TGTGCCAGCAGCTTAGGTTTAGCTGGGGGAGATACGCAGTATTTT. Encoded protein: CASSLGLAGGDTQYF.

This clonotype was counted at least ten times. This sequence joins TRBV20-1 and TRBJ2-3, with 9 bases that match TRBD2. In germline, CDR1 is DFQATT, CDR2 SNEGSKA (reference sequence). The CDR3 sequence is 15 residues long. Germline trimming cut 5 bases from V and 7 bases from J; bases unmatched to any gene: 13. The chain's CDR3 is CSAGNFAGGPHTQYF. The CDR3 DNA is TGCAGTGCTGGGAATTTTGCGGGAGGGCCCCATACGCAGTATTTT.

The CDR3 reads CASRAGLAERNEQFF. The CDR3 bases are TGTGCCAGCAGGGCCGGACTAGCGGAACGTAATGAGCAGTTCTTC. V gene TRBV6-2 or TRBV6-3 combines with J gene TRBJ2-1; TRBD2 matches 10 bases. V gave up 6 bases and J gave up 7 bases; unmatched junction bases: 9. Germline V CDR1 and CDR2: MNHEY, SVGEGT. CDR3 length: 15 amino acids.

The chain combines TRBV12-3 or TRBV12-4 with TRBJ1-1; possible D gene TRBD1, 5 bases. This CDR3 is built from 11 residues. Trimming shortened V by 7 bases and J by 5 bases, and 8 bases separated the two germline ends. The CDR3 region has the DNA TGTGCCAGCAAGGGGTCGACTGAAGCTTTCTTT. Protein: CASKGSTEAFF.

This clonotype was detected only a few times. The V gene is TRBV29-1, the J gene TRBJ1-1; D is undetermined. Germline CDR1 is SQVTM and CDR2 is ANQGSEA. This CDR3 region has 12 residues. Trimming took 3 bases from V and 6 from J, leaving 11 bases between them. The CDR3 DNA reads as TGCAGCGTTGAGAAAGGGAGTGCTGAAGCTTTCTTT. Its translation is CSVEKGSAEAFF.

This sequence joins TRBV27 and TRBJ1-5; TRBD1 matches at 7 bases. Looked up from germline, CDR1 is MNHEY and CDR2 is SMNVEV (reference sequence). This CDR3 comprises 15 residues. Trimming took 4 bases from V and 3 from J; bases not matched to a gene: 6. CDR3 coding DNA: TGTGCCAGCAGTTCCGGACAGGTTCCCAATCAGCCCCAGCATTTT. This encodes CASSSGQVPNQPQHF.